This T cell receptor (beta chain) was found in a study of cytomegalovirus exposure and HLA in healthy donors. Study-wide points: Whilst most TCR sequences proved rare, a subset of public TCRs occurred across many donors. Confirmation in vitro established that a few CMV-associated chains were specific for CMV antigens. A list of 150 or so TCR beta chains associated with cytomegalovirus was given.

V was clipped by 1 base and J by 2 bases; unmatched bases: 6. In germline, CDR1 is LNHNV, CDR2 YYDKDF (reference sequence). CDR3 length: 16 amino acids. TCRdb's copy holds only in-frame clones and misses some; the assay was immunoSEQ multiplex PCR. The table has about 160,000 clones, around four fifths seen once. For this clone: The antigen is undetermined.

The sequence was collected from a man aged 25 to 45 in good health and CMV-seropositive. Sample: PBMCs. The chain has TRBV15 and TRBJ2-7; TRBD1 aligns across 9 bases. The CDR3, as DNA: TGTGCCACCAGCAGAGCCGGGACAGGGTACGCCTACGAGCAGTACTTC. It translates to CATSRAGTGYAYEQYF.